The 31 T cell receptor beta chains in this list originate from one sample, sequenced in a study of Graves' ophthalmopathy and Graves' hyperthyroidism. Scientists amplified the TCR beta CDR3 regions from RNA transcripts. HTBI primers served in a first-round RT-PCR, which a second-round multiplex PCR followed. Using its own MiXCR run on the multiplex PCR reads, TCRdb lists one record per CDR3 protein. The sample contains about 550,000 distinct CDR3 sequences, under 45% of which appear only once. The sample comprised peripheral blood or thyroid tissue (not recorded which). The receptors shown here come from an adult man with Graves' hyperthyroidism.

This clonotype was recorded many times. The J gene is TRBJ1-2, the V gene TRBV20-1; D is ambiguous. CDR1 and CDR2 (germline): DFQATT, SNEGSKA (reference sequence). This CDR3 region has 15 residues. The V end lost 3 bases, the J end lost 1 base, and 15 bases lay between the germline ends. Here the CDR3 DNA reads TGCAGTGCTAGGGTGTCCTGGACGGTTAACTATGGCTACACCTTC. This encodes CSARVSWTVNYGYTF.

Ten or more counts support this clonotype. The gene calls are TRBV24-1 and TRBJ2-5; TRBD2 matches at 15 bases. CDR1 and CDR2 from the germline V gene are KGHDR and SFDVKD. J was trimmed by 5 bases and V by 4 bases; bases with no gene match: 7. The CDR3 length is 17 residues. The DNA of the CDR3 is TGTGCCACCAGTGACCGAGGACTAGCGGGGGGGCCGGAGACCCAGTACTTC. As protein: CATSDRGLAGGPETQYF.

This chain uses TRBV5-1 with TRBJ2-1, with D perhaps TRBD2 (5 bases). Germline loops: CDR1 SGHRS, CDR2 YFSETQ. CDR3 length: 14 amino acids. The germline V and J ends were trimmed by 7 bases and 6 bases, with 17 bases remaining between them. In DNA form, the CDR3 reads TGCGCCAGCGGTTCCCCGGGGAGCATCAATGAGCAGTTCTTC. It is translated as CASGSPGSINEQFF.

This clonotype was detected a few times. The V call is TRBV10-3, the J call TRBJ1-1; maybe TRBD1 (5 bases). Germline V gene data show CDR1 as ENHRY and CDR2 as SYGVKD. CDR3 length equals 13 residues. V lost 10 bases and J 7 bases, leaving 19 bases between the germline ends. The CDR3 bases are TGTGCCAGCAAGCGGGGAGGGGCAAATGAAGCTTTCTTT. Translating gives CASKRGGANEAFF.

This clonotype came up many times. This chain links TRBV4-2 with TRBJ1-2; D is unresolved. The germline V gene encodes CDR1 LGHNA and CDR2 YNFKEQ. V lost 0 bases to trimming and J lost 2 bases, with 10 bases between them. This CDR3 has 15 residues. The CDR3 DNA reads as TGTGCCAGCAGCCAAGAGCGTGTAGGGAACTATGGCTACACCTTC. As protein: CASSQERVGNYGYTF.

Regarding this clonotype: Being one base from a much bigger clone, this may be a read error. V is TRBV5-6 and J is TRBJ1-1, with D maybe TRBD1 (5 bases). The ends were cut back, 3 bases at V and 1 base at J, with 19 bases in the middle. CDR3 size: 17 residues. Germline CDR1 reads SGHDT; CDR2 reads YYEEEE. As DNA, the CDR3 is TGTGCCAGCAGCTCGATTAAATCCCGGGGCGGGAACACTGAAGCTTTCTTT. This sequence encodes CASSSIKSRGGNTEAFF.

This clonotype came up many times. This chain links TRBV7-2 with TRBJ1-2; tentative D call: TRBD1 (6 bases). This CDR3 has 13 residues. V lost 5 bases to trimming and J lost 8 bases, with 15 bases between them. Per the germline V gene, CDR1 is SGHTA and CDR2 is FQGNSA. CDR3 amino acids: CASSPTGPGGYTF. DNA for the CDR3: TGTGCCAGCAGCCCTACAGGGCCGGGGGGCTACACCTTC.

This sequence joins TRBV7-6 and TRBJ2-3, with D hard to call. Germline V gene lookup returns CDR1 SGHVS and CDR2 FNYEAQ. Trimming took 5 bases from V and 0 from J, leaving 9 bases between them. The CDR3 totals 14 residues. The CDR3 spells CASSPRSSTDTQYF. The CDR3 DNA is TGTGCCAGCAGCCCTAGGTCAAGCACAGATACGCAGTATTTT.

The CDR3 loop reads CASSQDPGQHNEQFF. The CDR3 DNA sequence: TGTGCCAGCAGCCAAGATCCCGGACAGCACAATGAGCAGTTCTTC. This rearrangement joins TRBV9 to TRBJ2-7, with D perhaps TRBD1 (6 bases). The J call may be faulty, since TRBJ2-1 better matches the DNA end. The CDR3 length is 15 residues. Germline lookup yields CDR1 SGDLS and CDR2 YYNGEE.

Comments on this clonotype: A read error may explain this, as a much larger clone is one base away. The chain has TRBV19 and TRBJ2-7, with a weak D call TRBD2 (5 bases). V was trimmed by 8 bases and J by 2 bases, leaving 16 bases between them. The germline CDR1 and CDR2 sequences are LNHDA and SQIVND (reference sequence). The CDR3 length is 14 residues. The CDR3 here is CASGNLGKTYEQYF. The CDR3 bases are TGTGCCAGTGGTAATCTCGGGAAAACCTACGAGCAGTACTTC.

The chain employs TRBV5-1 and TRBJ1-1; D may be TRBD1 (5 bases). The CDR3 is 14 amino acids. V was clipped by 3 bases and J by 1 base, with 10 bases between them. CDR1 and CDR2 (germline): SGHRS, YFSETQ. CDR3: CASSWNTGNTEAFF. CDR3 coding DNA: TGCGCCAGCAGCTGGAATACAGGGAACACTGAAGCTTTCTTT.

The sample holds many counts of this clonotype. The chain is built from TRBV5-4 and TRBJ1-4; D is possibly TRBD1 (6 bases). The V gene lost 4 bases and the J gene lost 8 bases, with 18 bases spanning the gap. The CDR3 is 15 residues long. Germline V gene sequence: CDR1 SGHNT, CDR2 YYREEE (reference sequence). The CDR3 nucleotides read TGTGCCAGCAGCACCGACCCAAGTAGGGGGGAAAAACTGTTTTTT. It specifies CASSTDPSRGEKLFF.

V usage is TRBV27 and J usage is TRBJ2-6, with 8 positions matching TRBD1. Germline V gene lookup returns CDR1 MNHEY and CDR2 SMNVEV (reference sequence). The CDR3 is 15 amino acids. J gave up 4 bases and V 6 bases, and 5 bases lay outside the gene matches. The CDR3 DNA reads as TGTGCCAGCAGCCACAGGGGGAACGGGGCCAACGTCCTGACTTTC. It is translated as CASSHRGNGANVLTF.

In this sample, this clonotype turned up once. Without the conserved terminal phenylalanine or tryptophan, this CDR3 likely stems from a read error. No DNA is shown, since the ends of the CDR3 on it are uncertain; the CDR3 is the one TCRdb lists. The CDR3 region is CASSNSGTGR. The chain joins TRBV19 to TRBJ2-2; the table's D call TRBD1 went unverified against the DNA. Ends included, the CDR3 has 10 residues. CDR1 and CDR2 from the germline V gene are LNHDA and SQIVND (reference sequence).

In this sample, this clonotype turned up many times. The chain carries TRBV6-5 and TRBJ1-2, with TRBD1 as a possible D gene (5 bases). The CDR3 length is 14 residues. V was pared by 1 base and J by 8 bases, with 14 bases between. Germline assignment: CDR1 MNHEY and CDR2 SVGAGI. CDR3 sequence (DNA): TGTGCCAGCAGTTACTTTGGGGGTAATATGGGCTACACCTTC. Its translation: CASSYFGGNMGYTF.

The chain has TRBV15 and TRBJ2-5, with 8 bases lining up with TRBD2. The end of the DNA aligns better with TRBJ2-7, so the J call may be wrong. The CDR3 has 15 amino acids. CDR1 LNHNV and CDR2 YYDKDF come from the germline V gene (reference sequence). The CDR3 DNA sequence: TGTGCCACCAGCAGAGATCGGGAGGGGTCGTACGAGCAGTACTTC. It yields the protein CATSRDREGSYEQYF.

This clonotype has only a few counts. V gene TRBV7-8 combines with J gene TRBJ2-7, with 10 bases aligning to TRBD2. The J call could be wrong; TRBJ2-1 is a better fit for the DNA end. CDR1 SGHVS and CDR2 FQNEAQ come from the germline V gene. The CDR3 spans 15 residues. The CDR3 region has the DNA TGTGCCAGCAGCTTACTAGCGGGAGAGTACAATGAGCAGTTCTTC. It encodes CASSLLAGEYNEQFF.

This clonotype was recorded many times. This sequence joins TRBV7-9 and TRBJ2-7, with TRBD1 matching over 9 bases. Germline lookup yields CDR1 SEHNR and CDR2 FQNEAQ (reference sequence). The CDR3 is made up of 16 amino acids. The V gene end was trimmed by 5 bases and the J gene end by 3 bases; junction bases not matched to a gene: 11. This CDR3 is CASSVGRTGASYEQYF. The CDR3 DNA reads as TGTGCCAGCAGCGTCGGAAGGACAGGGGCGAGCTACGAGCAGTACTTC.

In DNA form, the CDR3 reads TGTGCCACCAGTGGTGGGGGCAGCGAGCAGTTCTTC. Amino acid sequence: CATSGGGSEQFF. The V call is TRBV24-1, the J call TRBJ2-7, with D possibly being TRBD1 (6 bases). The last part of the DNA fits TRBJ2-1 better; the J call may be wrong. Germline CDR1 reads KGHDR; CDR2 reads SFDVKD. The CDR3 is 12 residues long.

The chain has TRBV15 and TRBJ2-1; possibly TRBD1 for D (6 bases). V shed 4 bases and J shed 4 bases, with 11 bases lying between them. There are 14 residues in the CDR3. The germline V gene has CDR1 LNHNV and CDR2 YYDKDF (reference sequence). CDR3 residues: CATSMGRGYNEQFF. The CDR3 coding sequence is TGTGCCACCAGCATGGGCAGGGGTTACAATGAGCAGTTCTTC.

This clonotype appeared many times. The chain employs TRBV10-3 and TRBJ1-3; no reliable D call. Germline V lookup: CDR1 ENHRY, CDR2 SYGVKD. The CDR3 contains 15 residues. Trimming left V 0 bases short and J 0 bases short, with 6 bases between. DNA of the CDR3: TGTGCCATCAGTGAGTCGAGAGACTCTGGAAACACCATATATTTT. Encoded protein: CAISESRDSGNTIYF.

Remarks on this clonotype: One junction end does not reproduce the germline sequence, and a read error may be involved. The chain couples TRBV2 to TRBJ2-7; 10 bases agree with TRBD2. The CDR3 totals 13 residues. The germline V gene encodes CDR1 SNHLY and CDR2 FYNNEI. The CDR3 reads CATVAGGSYGQYF. The CDR3 DNA reads TGTGCCACGGTAGCGGGAGGTTCCTACGGGCAGTACTTC.

This CDR3 is CAWSVPMGDQPQHF. The CDR3 nucleotides are TGTGCCTGGAGTGTACCGATGGGGGATCAGCCCCAGCATTTT. The chain combines TRBV30 with TRBJ1-5, with a weak D call TRBD1 (5 bases). Trimming took off 0 bases at V and 5 bases at J, with 11 bases between the two ends. The germline CDR1 and CDR2 sequences are GTSNPN and SVGIG (reference sequence). This CDR3 has 14 residues.

This clonotype has ten or more counts. This chain links TRBV28 with TRBJ2-6, with 8 bases identical to TRBD1. V dropped 1 base and J dropped 2; count of bases not matched to a gene: 1. CDR1 is MDHEN and CDR2 is SYDVKM in the germline V gene. CDR3 length: 16 residues. CDR3 protein: CASSLSGGAGANVLTF. The CDR3, as DNA: TGTGCCAGCAGTTTATCAGGGGGCGCTGGGGCCAACGTCCTGACTTTC.

The chain uses TRBV5-1 and TRBJ2-7; maybe TRBD1 (6 bases). Germline assignment: CDR1 SGHRS and CDR2 YFSETQ. Trimming cost V 4 bases and J 1 base, with 12 bases left between them. The CDR3 is 14 amino acids. The CDR3 bases are TGCGCCAGCAGCCGGACAGCGACGTCCTACGAGCAGTACTTC. Encoded protein: CASSRTATSYEQYF.

Worth noting for this clonotype: A much larger clone differs by one base, so this may be a read error. The chain has TRBV7-9 and TRBJ2-7; maybe TRBD2 (5 bases). CDR3 length: 17 amino acids. CDR1 is SEHNR, CDR2 FQNEAQ, per germline (reference sequence). As DNA, the CDR3 is TGTGCCAGCAGCCTGGGTGAGGGTGCCCGACTAACCTACGTGCAGTACTTC. Amino acids: CASSLGEGARLTYVQYF.

This clonotype has more than one count but fewer than ten. J is TRBJ2-7 and V is TRBV18, with D hard to call. Germline-derived CDR1 and CDR2 are KGHSH and LQKENI. The CDR3 is made up of 14 amino acids. V lost 5 bases and J lost 2, with 13 bases in between. As DNA, the CDR3 is TGTGCCAGCTCAAAAGGAGACACAACCTACGAGCAGTACTTC. Protein: CASSKGDTTYEQYF.

This clonotype was seen ten or more times. This chain links TRBV7-9 with TRBJ2-5; 9 nucleotides line up with TRBD2. Looked up from germline, CDR1 is SEHNR and CDR2 is FQNEAQ (reference sequence). V shed 5 bases and J 3 bases; nucleotides not matched to a gene: 7. This CDR3 comprises 15 residues. DNA of the CDR3: TGTGCCAGCAGCGTTAAGGCTAGCGGGAAAGAGACCCAGTACTTC. The encoded protein is CASSVKASGKETQYF.

This clonotype has a count of ten or more. The chain has TRBV10-3 and TRBJ1-1; a weak D match, TRBD1 (5 bases). Germline CDR1 reads ENHRY; CDR2 reads SYGVKD. The CDR3 loop spans 13 amino acids. V was shortened by 3 bases and J by 3 bases, with 8 bases between the two germline ends. The CDR3 region has the DNA TGTGCCATCAGTGACGACAGAGACACTGAAGCTTTCTTT. Amino acids: CAISDDRDTEAFF.

This clonotype was recorded at least ten times. The chain uses TRBV2 and TRBJ2-5, with 7 bases aligning to TRBD1. The CDR3 has 13 amino acids. V trimming: 8 bases; J trimming: 5 bases; junction bases outside the gene matches: 8. CDR1 SNHLY and CDR2 FYNNEI come from the germline V gene. CDR3: CASLQGVMETQYF. CDR3 DNA: TGTGCCAGCCTCCAGGGGGTTATGGAGACCCAGTACTTC.

Many counts were recorded for this clonotype. The V gene is TRBV29-1, the J gene TRBJ2-5, with D possibly being TRBD2 (7 bases). The length of the CDR3 is 15 residues. V gave up 7 bases and J gave up 2 bases, with 20 bases separating them. Germline lookup yields CDR1 SQVTM and CDR2 ANQGSEA. The CDR3 nucleotides are TGCAGCGACCCAATCTCTGGGAGGGGGCAAGAGACCCAGTACTTC. It is translated as CSDPISGRGQETQYF.